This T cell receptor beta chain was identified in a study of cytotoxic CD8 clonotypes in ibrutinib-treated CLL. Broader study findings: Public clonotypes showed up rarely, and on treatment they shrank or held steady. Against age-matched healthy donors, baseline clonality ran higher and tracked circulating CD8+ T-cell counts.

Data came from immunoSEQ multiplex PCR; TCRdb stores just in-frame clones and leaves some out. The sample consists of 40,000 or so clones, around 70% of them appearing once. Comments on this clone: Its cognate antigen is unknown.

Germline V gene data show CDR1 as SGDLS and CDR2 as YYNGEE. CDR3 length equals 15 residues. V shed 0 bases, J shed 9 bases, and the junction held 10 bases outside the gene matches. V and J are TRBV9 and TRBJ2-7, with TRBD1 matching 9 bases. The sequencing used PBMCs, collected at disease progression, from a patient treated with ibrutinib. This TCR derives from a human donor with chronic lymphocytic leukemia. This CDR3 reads CASSVDAQGAGGQYF. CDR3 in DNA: TGTGCCAGCAGCGTAGACGCACAGGGGGCAGGCGGGCAGTACTTC.